The 17 T cell receptor beta chains presented below share a single source sample, sequenced in a study of blood T cell repertoires in COVID-19. Clones were sequenced by immunoSEQ multiplex PCR, and TCRdb holds only the in-frame ones, with some missing. This table has 200,000 to 300,000 clones, around nine tenths appearing once. The sequenced material came from PBMCs or T cells enriched from blood (not recorded which). All receptors come from a woman between 18 and 30 years old who had recovered from COVID-19.

This sequence joins TRBV10-3 and TRBJ2-1; TRBD1 matches 8 bases. The CDR3 spans 14 residues. The germline V gene encodes CDR1 ENHRY and CDR2 SYGVKD. V lost 0 bases and J lost 9; bases outside the gene matches: 4. Here the CDR3 reads CAISESQGAGEQFF. The CDR3 coding sequence is TGTGCCATCAGTGAGTCTCAGGGGGCAGGTGAGCAGTTCTTC.

CDR3 sequence: CASSLRAGEVYEQYF. The CDR3 nucleotides read TGTGCCAGCAGCTTAAGGGCAGGGGAAGTCTACGAGCAGTACTTC. The V and J genes are TRBV7-2 and TRBJ2-7; a weak D match, TRBD1 (6 bases). V lost 2 bases and J 3 bases, leaving 14 bases between the germline ends. Germline CDR1 reads SGHTA; CDR2 reads FQGNSA. This CDR3 has 15 residues.

CDR3 loop: CASSSLTGGVGEQYF. DNA for the CDR3: TGTGCCAGCAGCTCTCTGACAGGGGGAGTAGGGGAGCAGTACTTC. The V gene is TRBV7-2, the J gene TRBJ2-7; 9 bases map to TRBD1. V gave up 4 bases and J gave up 7 bases; unmatched junction bases: 11. The CDR3 is 15 amino acids. The germline V gene encodes CDR1 SGHTA and CDR2 FQGNSA.

The rearrangement joins TRBV14 to TRBJ1-2; TRBD1 aligns across 8 bases. The length of the CDR3 is 15 residues. The ends lost 4 bases at V and 4 bases at J; junction bases unmatched: 8. Germline CDR1 SGHDN, CDR2 FVKESK. The DNA of the CDR3 is TGTGCCAGCAGCCTCGACAGGGGTTCGGTCTATGGCTACACCTTC. This translates into CASSLDRGSVYGYTF.

The chain has TRBV27 and TRBJ1-4; the D gene is possibly TRBD1 (6 bases). The length of the CDR3 is 15 residues. In germline, CDR1 is MNHEY, CDR2 SMNVEV (reference sequence). The ends were cut back, 3 bases at V and 2 bases at J, with 10 bases in the middle. The CDR3 DNA follows: TGTGCCAGCAGTTTGTTGAGGGGGACTAATGAAAAACTGTTTTTT. Its protein product is CASSLLRGTNEKLFF.

The V and J genes are TRBV9 and TRBJ2-7; D may be TRBD2 (5 bases). Germline values: CDR1 SGDLS, CDR2 YYNGEE. The CDR3 extends over 16 amino acids. With 0 bases removed from V and 2 bases from J, the gap between germline ends came to 15 bases. CDR3 DNA sequence: TGTGCCAGCAGCGTAGCTACGAGGGCCGAGACCTACGAGCAGTACTTC. Its translation: CASSVATRAETYEQYF.

This clone was recorded a few times. V gene TRBV4-3 combines with J gene TRBJ1-4; no definite D call. The CDR3 runs 21 residues. Germline V lookup: CDR1 LGHNA, CDR2 YSLEER. Trimming cost V 8 bases and J 0 bases, with 31 bases left between them. This CDR3 is CASDPKDAEQKVGSTNEKLFF. The CDR3 DNA reads TGCGCCAGCGACCCAAAGGATGCCGAGCAGAAAGTCGGGTCAACTAATGAAAAACTGTTTTTT.

Only a few counts were recorded for this clone. The J gene is TRBJ2-1, the V gene TRBV6-5; 7 bases line up with TRBD2. There are 12 residues in the CDR3. The trim removed 5 bases at V and 7 bases at J, leaving 2 bases unmatched. Germline V CDR1 and CDR2: MNHEY, SVGAGI. The CDR3 is CASSRTRNEQFF. DNA for the CDR3: TGTGCCAGCAGTAGGACTAGGAATGAGCAGTTCTTC.

CDR3 nucleotide sequence: TGTGCCTGGAGTTTATCCGGGGGAAGAAGGGGCTACACCTTC. This sequence encodes CAWSLSGGRRGYTF. The chain uses TRBV30 and TRBJ1-2; weak D call: TRBD1 (5 bases). V lost 2 bases, J lost 8 bases, and 18 bases lay in between. The CDR3 has 14 residues. Germline V gives CDR1 GTSNPN, CDR2 SVGIG (reference sequence).

CDR3 sequence: CASSLGRTVNTDTQYF. CDR3 sequence (DNA): TGTGCCAGCAGCTTAGGAAGGACAGTGAACACAGATACGCAGTATTTT. The chain has TRBV11-3 and TRBJ2-3; the D gene is possibly TRBD1 (6 bases). The germline V and J ends were trimmed by 1 base and 2 bases, with 13 bases remaining between them. CDR3 size: 16 residues. Looked up from germline, CDR1 is SGHNT and CDR2 is YENEEA.

The rearrangement links TRBV7-9 to TRBJ2-1, with D maybe TRBD2 (6 bases). V dropped 3 bases and J dropped 3 bases, with 18 bases sitting between them. The length of the CDR3 is 17 residues. Looked up from germline, CDR1 is SEHNR and CDR2 is FQNEAQ (reference sequence). CDR3 bases: TGTGCCAGCAGCTTTTTCCGGGCCTCGGGGGACTACAATGAGCAGTTCTTC. As protein: CASSFFRASGDYNEQFF.

V gene TRBV4-2 combines with J gene TRBJ1-2, with D hard to call. Trimming removed 1 base from V and 3 bases from J, with 12 bases in between. CDR1 is LGHNA and CDR2 is YNFKEQ in the germline V gene. This CDR3 contains 15 residues. In DNA, the CDR3 is TGTGCCAGCAGCCAAGTTACCGGTACCGACTATGGCTACACCTTC. Protein product: CASSQVTGTDYGYTF.

This rearrangement joins TRBV5-1 to TRBJ2-3; possibly TRBD1 for D (5 bases). This CDR3 spans 15 amino acids. Germline V lookup: CDR1 SGHRS, CDR2 YFSETQ. Trimming shortened V by 1 base and J by 4 bases, and 13 bases separated the two germline ends. The CDR3, as DNA: TGCGCCAGCAGCTTGAATCCCCAGGGCTCAGATACGCAGTATTTT. It specifies CASSLNPQGSDTQYF.

This chain joins TRBV10-3 and TRBJ2-1; 8 bases align to TRBD2. Trimming at V came to 7 bases and at J to 7 bases, leaving 6 bases not matched to a gene. Germline V gene lookup returns CDR1 ENHRY and CDR2 SYGVKD. The CDR3 runs 13 residues. The chain's CDR3 is CAINSGSLNEQFF. The CDR3, as DNA: TGTGCCATCAACAGCGGGAGCCTGAATGAGCAGTTCTTC.

The chain joins TRBV5-6 to TRBJ1-1; no clear D. The length of the CDR3 is 12 residues. V lost 1 base and J lost 7, with 8 bases in between. The germline V gene has CDR1 SGHDT and CDR2 YYEEEE. The CDR3 DNA reads as TGTGCCAGCAGCTTGACCAGGAATGAAGCTTTCTTT. Protein: CASSLTRNEAFF.

The genes are TRBV10-3 and TRBJ2-1; 10 bases match TRBD2. The V gene's germline CDR1 is ENHRY and CDR2 SYGVKD. The CDR3 contains 17 residues. Trimming cost V 5 bases and J 2 bases; bases outside gene matches: 9. In DNA form, the CDR3 reads TGTGCCATCAGTCGAACTAGCGGGACCGCAACCTACAATGAGCAGTTCTTC. Protein product: CAISRTSGTATYNEQFF.

The chain combines TRBV19 with TRBJ2-7; TRBD2 agrees at 7 bases. CDR1 LNHDA and CDR2 SQIVND come from the germline V gene (reference sequence). The ends lost 3 bases at V and 3 bases at J; junction bases unmatched: 8. This CDR3 spans 15 amino acids. The CDR3 nucleotides are TGTGCCAGTAGTATTGAACACACTAGCGTCTACGAGCAGTACTTC. This sequence encodes CASSIEHTSVYEQYF.